The rows below give T cell receptor beta chains drawn from one sample of a study of radiation and T cells in renal cell carcinoma. Assay: immunoSEQ multiplex PCR; the TCRdb copy retains only in-frame clones and omits some. The sample has about 140,000 clones; roughly 85% are singletons. This specimen was blood, taken from a patient whose treatment included radiotherapy and nephrectomy. Receptors were obtained from a woman aged 50 to 65 with renal cell carcinoma. Both conserved end residues are part of each CDR3. The order of the fields is V gene, J gene, clone size, D gene, CDR3 DNA, CDR3 protein. A D gene is named only where the DNA matches it firmly. For some rows the clone size is stated as once, few or many, or as a class when expanded; others skip it.

v_call: TRBV9
j_call: TRBJ2-1
clone_size: NA
d_call: TRBD2
cdr3_nt: TGTGCCAGCAGCGTTCAGGGACTAGCGGGGGGCCCGAGCTCCTACAATGAGCAGTTCTTC
cdr3_aa: CASSVQGLAGGPSSYNEQFF

v_call: TRBV27
j_call: TRBJ1-5
clone_size: NA
d_call: NA
cdr3_nt: TGTGCCAGCATAGTCAGACAGTTCAATCAGCCCCAGCATTTT
cdr3_aa: CASIVRQFNQPQHF

v_call: TRBV6-5
j_call: TRBJ1-6
clone_size: NA
d_call: NA
cdr3_nt: TGTGCCAGCAGTCCCAGGCGTGGTGCACCCCTCCACTTT
cdr3_aa: CASSPRRGAPLHF

v_call: TRBV10-3
j_call: TRBJ1-1
clone_size: NA
d_call: NA
cdr3_nt: TGTGCCATCAGTGAGGAGACCATGAACACTGAAGCTTTCTTT
cdr3_aa: CAISEETMNTEAFF

v_call: TRBV30
j_call: TRBJ1-4
clone_size: NA
d_call: NA
cdr3_nt: TGTGCCTGGAGAACGGGTGCAACTAATGAAAAACTGTTTTTT
cdr3_aa: CAWRTGATNEKLFF

v_call: TRBV30
j_call: TRBJ1-6
clone_size: few
d_call: NA
cdr3_nt: TGTGCCTGGAGTCCCGACAGGACGAATTCACCCCTCCACTTT
cdr3_aa: CAWSPDRTNSPLHF

v_call: TRBV9
j_call: TRBJ2-7
clone_size: NA
d_call: TRBD1
cdr3_nt: TGTGCCAGCAGCGGAGGGACAGGTTCATCCGAGCAGTACTTC
cdr3_aa: CASSGGTGSSEQYF

v_call: TRBV27
j_call: TRBJ1-5
clone_size: few
d_call: NA
cdr3_nt: TGTGCCAGCGGACCCGATCGGGTTGGCAATCAGCCCCAGCATTTT
cdr3_aa: CASGPDRVGNQPQHF

v_call: TRBV2
j_call: TRBJ1-2
clone_size: few
d_call: NA
cdr3_nt: TGTGCCAGCAGTGAATCGGGACGGTCTACCTTC
cdr3_aa: CASSESGRSTF

v_call: TRBV9
j_call: TRBJ1-1
clone_size: NA
d_call: NA
cdr3_nt: TGTGCCAGCAGCGACCCCAGACATCCGCGCCCTGAAGCTTTCTTT
cdr3_aa: CASSDPRHPRPEAFF